This T cell receptor beta chain was sequenced in a study of vaccination effects on CD4 cells after COVID-19. Trimming removed 2 bases from V and 0 bases from J, with 11 bases in between. The germline V gene encodes CDR1 MNHNS and CDR2 SASEGT. This CDR3 is built from 16 residues. TCRdb's copy holds only in-frame clones and misses some; the assay was immunoSEQ multiplex PCR. The table includes about 35,000 clones, 65% to 70% detected once. Notes on the study in general: Vaccine- and infection-induced clones showed marked clonal contraction late following vaccination.

Isolation of CD4+ T cells took place after about nine days of culture. Regarding this clone: Its antigen remains unknown.

This receptor was taken from a human donor who received a COVID-19 vaccine. The specimen comprised CD4+ T cells from PBMCs cultured without peptide, sampled before COVID-19 vaccination. V usage is TRBV6-1 and J usage is TRBJ2-1; D ambiguous. The CDR3 coding sequence is TGTGCCAGCAGTGAATCGGGCGGAGCCTCCTACAATGAGCAGTTCTTC. The encoded protein is CASSESGGASYNEQFF.